What follows are 15 T cell receptor beta chains derived from one specimen sequenced in a study of blood T cell repertoires in COVID-19. Profiled with immunoSEQ multiplex PCR; TCRdb holds only in-frame clones, not every one. The sample contains 400,000 to 500,000 clones, 70% to 90% of which appear only once. Sequencing was performed on PBMCs or T cells enriched from blood (not recorded which). The origin of the receptors is a woman between 18 and 30 years old who had been exposed to COVID-19.

On this clone itself: Other DNA sequences in this sample translate to the same CDR3. This chain uses TRBV6-5 with TRBJ2-5; TRBD1 agrees at 9 bases. CDR1 MNHEY and CDR2 SVGAGI come from the germline V gene. This CDR3 is built from 14 residues. V lost 0 bases, J lost 4 bases, and 0 bases stayed unmatched. Here the CDR3 DNA reads TGTGCCAGCAGTTACTCGGGACAGGGAGAGACCCAGTACTTC. Translation: CASSYSGQGETQYF.

The gene calls are TRBV12-3 or TRBV12-4 and TRBJ1-1; D is unresolved. V was shortened by 7 bases and J by 1 base, with 7 bases between the two germline ends. The CDR3 runs 12 residues. CDR3: CASIEGNTEAFF. DNA for the CDR3: TGTGCCAGCATAGAGGGGAACACTGAAGCTTTCTTT.

V gene TRBV7-2 combines with J gene TRBJ2-7; the D gene is possibly TRBD2 (6 bases). Germline CDR1 reads SGHTA; CDR2 reads FQGNSA. This CDR3 is 14 amino acids long. V lost 5 bases, J lost 0 bases, and 11 bases lay in between. CDR3 sequence reads: CASSVIAVSYEQYF. As DNA, the CDR3 is TGTGCCAGCAGCGTAATAGCGGTCTCCTACGAGCAGTACTTC.

A single count supports this clone. This chain connects TRBV9 to TRBJ2-4; 9 nucleotides align to TRBD2. The CDR3 totals 16 residues. Germline-derived CDR1 and CDR2 are SGDLS and YYNGEE. The trim removed 1 base at V and 1 base at J, leaving 3 bases unmatched. The DNA for the CDR3 is TGTGCCAGCAGCGTAATGCGGGAGGGGGCCAAAAACATTCAGTACTTC. This sequence encodes CASSVMREGAKNIQYF.

The J gene is TRBJ1-4, the V gene TRBV5-4; 8 nucleotides match TRBD1. The CDR3 contains 17 residues. V shed 4 bases and J 1 base; nucleotides not matched to a gene: 9. The germline V gene has CDR1 SGHNT and CDR2 YYREEE (reference sequence). For the CDR3, the DNA is TGTGCCAGCAGCGCGCCGACAGGGGCTGGAACTAATGAAAAACTGTTTTTT. Translation gives CASSAPTGAGTNEKLFF.

This clone has only a few counts. The V and J genes are TRBV7-2 and TRBJ2-1, with TRBD1 as a possible D gene (6 bases). V was shortened by 5 bases and J by 6 bases, with 17 bases between the two germline ends. The germline V gene encodes CDR1 SGHTA and CDR2 FQGNSA. The CDR3 runs 15 residues. CDR3 DNA: TGTGCCAGCAGCACAGGGTTGGGTCCCGCCAATGAGCAGTTCTTC. Translating it yields CASSTGLGPANEQFF.

The CDR3 here is CASSFLRDPGPPMGTDTQYF. CDR3 bases: TGTGCCAGCAGTTTCCTCAGGGATCCAGGGCCCCCGATGGGCACAGATACGCAGTATTTT. The J gene is TRBJ2-3, the V gene TRBV27; TRBD1 is a possible D gene (5 bases). CDR1 and CDR2 (germline): MNHEY, SMNVEV (reference sequence). This CDR3 is 20 amino acids long. Deletions cut 3 bases from V and 1 base from J, with 26 bases between.

The V call is TRBV11-2, the J call TRBJ2-7; TRBD2 matches 8 bases. CDR3 length: 15 amino acids. After removal of 5 bases from V and 1 base from J, the junction contained 7 bases not matched to a gene. The germline V gene has CDR1 SGHAT and CDR2 FQNNGV. The DNA of the CDR3 is TGTGCCAGCAGCGCGGGGGGAGTTCTGTCCTACGAGCAGTACTTC. This translates into CASSAGGVLSYEQYF.

This chain links TRBV18 with TRBJ1-1; D uncertain. Between the trimmed V and J ends, which lost 6 bases and 0 bases, there was a span of 11 bases. The length of the CDR3 is 14 residues. Germline V CDR1 and CDR2: KGHSH, LQKENI. This chain's CDR3 is CASSTAALNTEAFF. CDR3 in DNA: TGTGCCAGCTCCACTGCGGCCCTGAACACTGAAGCTTTCTTT.

The rearrangement links TRBV12-3 or TRBV12-4 to TRBJ2-7, with D unclear. The CDR3 is made up of 13 amino acids. Trimming removed 7 bases at V and 2 bases at J, with 12 bases between. CDR3 in amino acids: CASTRDGPYEQYF. CDR3 coding DNA: TGTGCCAGCACTAGAGACGGTCCCTACGAGCAGTACTTC.

The chain links TRBV11-2 to TRBJ2-5, with a possible D match to TRBD2 (5 bases). The CDR3 contains 13 residues. V was clipped by 6 bases and J by 4 bases, with 12 bases between them. Germline values: CDR1 SGHAT, CDR2 FQNNGV. CDR3 loop: CASSSRVAETQYF. In DNA form, the CDR3 reads TGTGCCAGCAGTTCGAGGGTAGCAGAGACCCAGTACTTC.

The DNA of the CDR3 is TGTGCCAGCAGTTTAGGGCGGGGTGGGACCTACAATGAGCAGTTCTTC. Protein: CASSLGRGGTYNEQFF. The V gene is TRBV28, the J gene TRBJ2-1; a weak D match, TRBD2 (6 bases). CDR3 length equals 16 residues. CDR1 is MDHEN and CDR2 is SYDVKM in the germline V gene. With 2 bases removed from V and 2 bases from J, the gap between germline ends came to 13 bases.

The chain carries TRBV5-6 and TRBJ2-2, with 10 bases identical to TRBD2. Germline assignment: CDR1 SGHDT and CDR2 YYEEEE. CDR3 length: 16 amino acids. The ends lost 2 bases at V and 5 bases at J; junction bases unmatched: 6. CDR3 DNA: TGTGCCAGCAGCTTCTGGACTAGCGGACCTACCGGGGAGCTGTTTTTT. Translation gives CASSFWTSGPTGELFF.

V and J are TRBV5-1 and TRBJ2-3; maybe TRBD2 (6 bases). V was clipped by 10 bases and J by 3 bases, with 18 bases between them. The CDR3 runs to 14 residues. The germline CDR1 and CDR2 sequences are SGHRS and YFSETQ. CDR3 bases: TGCGCCTCGGGGTTCGGGGGACCGACAGATACGCAGTATTTT. Amino acids: CASGFGGPTDTQYF.

The chain carries TRBV4-1 and TRBJ2-5; D unresolved. The CDR3 contains 11 residues. CDR1 and CDR2 from the germline V gene are MGHRA and YSYEKL. The V end lost 1 base, the J end lost 7 bases, and 4 bases lay between the germline ends. Here the CDR3 DNA reads TGCGCCAGCAGCCAAGTCGGGACCCAGTACTTC. It yields the protein CASSQVGTQYF.